The entry that follows covers one T cell receptor (beta chain) sequence. This clonotype was recorded a few times. The antigen this receptor binds is unknown. Base quality data are lacking; no much larger clone is found one base away. This sample was taken from a study of T cells in Graves' hyperthyroidism and ophthalmopathy (dated by TCRdb to about 2019). In the study overall: Peripheral blood samples were taken at initial diagnosis, before any treatment was given. The roughly 90 discovery patients were divided at random into training and test sets in a 7:3 ratio. Thyroid tissue and blood T-cell repertoires from over 5 Graves' hyperthyroidism patients were also compared in the study. Prospective prediction of ophthalmopathy was tested in an independent validation cohort of 18 hyperthyroidism patients and 15 to 17 patients who later progressed to ophthalmopathy. To identify TCR V-J signatures that set the groups apart, the researchers used a discovery cohort of 100 patients, made up of 40 to 45 with Graves' ophthalmopathy and about 60 with stable Graves' hyperthyroidism. After sampling, hyperthyroidism patients received methimazole starting at 30 mg daily, and ophthalmopathy patients received high-dose intravenous methylprednisolone. TCR Vbeta CDR3 sequencing of roughly 140 peripheral blood samples (roughly 43 ophthalmopathy, under 80 hyperthyroidism and around 17 progressor patients) is reported in the paper.

Study-wide findings and limitations: In cross-validation, a model built on a 13 V-J signature told ophthalmopathy apart from stable hyperthyroidism with under 90% sensitivity and about 81% specificity, and in testing the same model reached 80%/75%. No statistical method was used to fix the sample size in advance, and group allocation was not hidden from the investigators. During validation, the model predicted progression to ophthalmopathy a median of about 6.5 months ahead of onset, with around 70% sensitivity and about 75% specificity. Blood samples also contained most of the expanded thyroid clonotypes (frequency above 0.001), which suggests that blood repertoires may reflect thyroid immune responses.

Ophthalmopathy patients had moderately to severely active disease, Clinical Activity Score of at least 3, NOSPECS grade of at least 4, and duration under 3 months. Any patient with an uncontrolled infection, another autoimmune disease, pregnancy or lactation was excluded. Diagnoses relied on clinical symptoms, serum thyroxine and TRAb, thyroid ultrasound and orbital computed tomography. PBMCs were isolated from about 10 ml of fresh peripheral blood by Ficoll-Paque density gradient centrifugation. Trizol reagent was used to extract total RNA, and RNA quality was then checked on an Agilent 2100 Bioanalyzer. Counted from cysteine to phenylalanine, this CDR3 has 13 amino acids. Only CDR3 DNA is held: 39 bases, read in frame from base 1. As encoded in the germline V gene, CDR1 is MRHNA while CDR2 is SNTAGT. V loses 6 bases of germline sequence and J loses 0 bases, and the interval between the two ends is 8 bases.

The TCR beta CDR3 regions were amplified from RNA transcripts. A first-round RT-PCR of the TCR CDR3 used the HTBI primer set with the Qiagen OneStep RT-PCR kit. Libraries were constructed in a second round of multiplex PCR, after which size selection and purification were carried out. Sequencing of the libraries was done on an Illumina HiSeq2000 using paired-end 100 bp reads. As for the original processing: SOAPnuke was used to process the raw data, throwing out any read that contained adapters or uncalled bases, had a mean Phred below 15, or lacked an exact constant-primer or identifier match. COPE v1.2.5 was used to merge high-quality paired reads, and clonotypes were defined as unique nucleotide sequences. MiTCR v1.1 was used to align the clonotypes against IMGT TRBV, TRBD and TRBJ reference segments. The analysis was restricted to V-J combinations with a frequency above 0.0001, which together covered just over 99% of the repertoires. The TCS score was defined as the ratio of F50 (clonal expansion) to E x V (chaos), calculated using BLOSUM62-based TCRdist between CDR3 peptides within each V-J. Welch's t-statistics and random forest reduced some 510 V-J features to roughly 13, which were used in a naive Bayes classifier (R e1071). TCRdb itself trimmed the public reads at Q25 with fastp, ran MiXCR and retained productive beta chains. Each record represents a unique CDR3 protein, reported with the most common genes and DNA among its rows. The V and J calls here are based on TCRdb, not the publication. In all, the sample holds about 600,000 distinct CDR3 sequences, and about a sixth of those were seen once. In total, the top ten clones hold about 3.5% of the sample.

Sequencing input: blood. The chain couples TRBV6-4 to TRBJ1-2, with the D gene not clear enough to name. This TCR came from a woman aged 35 to 49 with Graves' ophthalmopathy. CDR3 protein: CASRLQANYGYTF. The base sequence is TGTGCCAGCAGACTTCAGGCTAACTATGGCTACACCTTC.